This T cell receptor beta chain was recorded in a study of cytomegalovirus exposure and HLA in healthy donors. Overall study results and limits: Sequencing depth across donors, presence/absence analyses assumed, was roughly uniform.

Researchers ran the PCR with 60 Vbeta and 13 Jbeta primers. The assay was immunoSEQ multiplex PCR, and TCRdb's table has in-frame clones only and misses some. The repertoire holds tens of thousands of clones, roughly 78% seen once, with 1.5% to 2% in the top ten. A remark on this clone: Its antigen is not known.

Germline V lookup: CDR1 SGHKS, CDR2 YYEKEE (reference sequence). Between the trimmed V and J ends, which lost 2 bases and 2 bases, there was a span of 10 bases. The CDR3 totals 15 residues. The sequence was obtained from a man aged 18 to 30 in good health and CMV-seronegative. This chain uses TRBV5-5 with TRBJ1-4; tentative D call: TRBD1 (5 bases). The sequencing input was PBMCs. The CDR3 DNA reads TGTGCCAGCAGCTTAAGGGCAGGGACTAATGAAAAACTGTTTTTT. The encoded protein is CASSLRAGTNEKLFF.